The 9 T cell receptor beta chains in this list originate from one sample, sequenced in a study of T cells in Graves' hyperthyroidism and ophthalmopathy. RNA transcripts gave rise to amplified TCR beta CDR3 regions. TCR CDR3 regions were first amplified by RT-PCR with HTBI primers. TCRdb recomputed calls from the multiplex PCR reads with MiXCR, one row per CDR3 protein. The data show about 360,000 distinct CDR3 sequences, roughly 13% seen once. The specimen was blood. These receptors were obtained from a young woman with Graves' hyperthyroidism.

The table lists this clonotype with many counts. The chain couples TRBV6-1 to TRBJ2-1, with a possible D match to TRBD2 (5 bases). The CDR3 has 15 amino acids. The V end was cut by 2 bases, the J end by 6 bases, with 14 bases between. CDR1 and CDR2 from the germline V gene are MNHNS and SASEGT. The DNA for the CDR3 is TGTGCCAGCAGTGAAATAGGGCTAGCTGGCAATGAGCAGTTCTTC. It codes for CASSEIGLAGNEQFF.

With respect to this clonotype: This may be a read error: a much more frequent sequence differs by one nucleotide. The chain joins TRBV7-6 to TRBJ1-1; TRBD1 is a possible D gene (5 bases). Germline V gene data show CDR1 as SGHVS and CDR2 as FNYEAQ. This CDR3 has 15 amino acids. Trimming took 1 base from V and 7 from J, leaving 16 bases between them. The CDR3 coding sequence is TGTGCCAGCAGCTTAGGGGGGGGGGGGGTTCATGAAGCTTTCTTT. Amino acids: CASSLGGGGVHEAFF.

This clonotype was found many times. The rearrangement uses TRBV7-3 and TRBJ2-1; 7 bases agree with TRBD2. CDR3 length equals 15 residues. Germline-derived CDR1 and CDR2 are SGHTA and FQGTGA. The ends lost 2 bases at V and 5 bases at J; junction bases unmatched: 6. CDR3 DNA: TGTGCCAGCAGCTTAGTACTAGCGATGAACAATGAGCAGTTCTTC. Protein product: CASSLVLAMNNEQFF. The full variable domain, in which reference TRBV7-3 and TRBJ2-1 provide the parts outside the CDR3, is GAGVSQTPSNKVTEKGKYVELRCDPISGHTALYWYRQSLGQGPEFLIYFQGTGAADDSGLPNDRFFAVRPEGSVSTLKIQRTERGDSAVYLCASSLVLAMNNEQFFGPGTRLTVL.

In this sample, this clonotype turned up many times. V usage is TRBV5-1 and J usage is TRBJ2-1; either TRBD1 or TRBD2 may supply D (5 bases each). Per the germline V gene, CDR1 is SGHRS and CDR2 is YFSETQ. V shed 4 bases and J shed 2 bases, with 7 bases lying between them. The CDR3 extends over 13 amino acids. CDR3 amino acids: CASSRGAYNEQFF. The CDR3 DNA reads as TGCGCCAGCAGCCGAGGGGCCTACAATGAGCAGTTCTTC.

This clonotype has more than one count but fewer than ten. The V call is TRBV5-8, the J call TRBJ1-2, with a tentative D call TRBD1 (6 bases). Trimming pared 0 bases from V and 3 bases from J, leaving 18 bases between. CDR1 SGHTS and CDR2 YDEGEE come from the germline V gene. There are 17 residues in the CDR3. Here the CDR3 DNA reads TGTGCCAGCAGCTTGGATTGGGGGACAAGGGAGGACTATGGCTACACCTTC. Protein: CASSLDWGTREDYGYTF.

There are many counts of this clonotype. CDR3 sequence: CASSAGQGASYEQYF. CDR3 nucleotides: TGTGCCAGCAGCGCGGGACAGGGGGCCTCCTACGAGCAGTACTTC. The chain employs TRBV9 and TRBJ2-7, with 12 bases aligning to TRBD1. This CDR3 contains 15 residues. V shed 3 bases, J shed 0 bases, and the junction held 1 base outside the gene matches. Germline CDR1 is SGDLS and CDR2 is YYNGEE.

In its sample, this clonotype was seen many times. This sequence joins TRBV5-1 and TRBJ1-2; D is ambiguous. V was shortened by 0 bases and J by 0 bases, with 9 bases between the two germline ends. CDR3 length: 15 residues. Germline V lookup: CDR1 SGHRS, CDR2 YFSETQ. Here the CDR3 reads CASSLEGRANYGYTF. The DNA for the CDR3 is TGCGCCAGCAGCTTGGAAGGGAGAGCTAACTATGGCTACACCTTC.

This clonotype was counted at least ten times. This chain links TRBV11-1 with TRBJ2-7, with TRBD2 identical over 7 bases. The CDR3 length is 15 residues. Germline V gives CDR1 SGHAT, CDR2 FQDESV (reference sequence). Trimming at V came to 2 bases and at J to 1 base, leaving 5 bases not matched to a gene. The CDR3 protein is CASSLWEGNSYEQYF. CDR3 nucleotides: TGTGCCAGCAGCTTATGGGAGGGTAATTCCTACGAGCAGTACTTC.

This clonotype was seen a single time. V is TRBV9 and J is TRBJ2-3; 7 bases fit TRBD2. Losses at the gene ends were 4 bases for V and 4 bases for J; bases not matched to a gene: 9. The germline gives CDR1 SGDLS, CDR2 YYNGEE. This CDR3 comprises 15 residues. The CDR3 nucleotides are TGTGCCAGCAGCTCGAGTAGACTAGCCGCAGATACGCAGTATTTT. Encoded protein: CASSSSRLAADTQYF.